The present T cell receptor beta chain was sequenced within a study of blood T cell repertoires in COVID-19. Study as a whole: Both acute and convalescent COVID-19 samples were obtained from the United States, Italy and Spain. From T cells, B-cell-depleted T cells, or PBMCs came the material, which was cDNA or gDNA.

Germline CDR1 and CDR2: MNHEY and SVGAGI. This CDR3 has 11 residues. V was clipped by 11 bases and J by 2 bases, with 9 bases between them. Original analysis: For nucleated cells, counts were estimated from reference gene primer amplification. Assay used: immunoSEQ multiplex PCR; TCRdb lists only in-frame clones, some missing. The D gene and trimming were derived from the DNA, and the V and J assignments and clone size from that table. The data contain around 150,000 clones, roughly 90% of them singletons. The sequence was collected from a man in his late teens or twenties with acute or convalescent COVID-19. Specimen: peripheral blood. V usage is TRBV6-5 and J usage is TRBJ1-2; D is perhaps TRBD1 (6 bases). DNA of the CDR3: TGTGCCGGGGGCCGAAACTATGGCTACACCTTC. It translates to CAGGRNYGYTF.